What follows are 30 T cell receptor beta chains derived from one specimen sequenced in a study of cytomegalovirus exposure and HLA in healthy donors. Measured with immunoSEQ multiplex PCR; TCRdb has only the in-frame clones, and not every one. The sample lists roughly 300,000 clones, 70% to 90% occurring once. The sample comprised PBMCs. The receptors stem from a woman aged 18-29 years in good health and CMV-seronegative.

This sequence joins TRBV30 and TRBJ1-5; D ambiguous. Germline V gene lookup returns CDR1 GTSNPN and CDR2 SVGIG (reference sequence). Trimming removed 3 bases from V and 6 bases from J, with 9 bases in between. This CDR3 has 12 residues. This chain's CDR3 is CAWSPGGQPQHF. DNA of the CDR3: TGTGCCTGGAGCCCGGGAGGTCAGCCCCAGCATTTT.

The chain combines TRBV6-6 with TRBJ1-5; D not certain. Trimming took off 2 bases at V and 9 bases at J, with 8 bases between the two ends. Germline CDR1 reads MNHNY; CDR2 reads SVGAGI (reference sequence). The CDR3 has 12 residues. The CDR3 reads CASSYPEGPQHF. Written as DNA, the CDR3 is TGTGCCAGCAGTTACCCAGAGGGGCCCCAGCATTTT.

The chain carries TRBV15 and TRBJ1-1, with TRBD1 as a possible D gene (6 bases). The V and J ends lost 0 bases and 3 bases respectively, with 11 bases between them. This CDR3 spans 15 amino acids. Germline values: CDR1 LNHNV, CDR2 YYDKDF (reference sequence). The CDR3 is CATSRDAGVDTEAFF. CDR3 sequence (DNA): TGTGCCACCAGCAGAGATGCAGGGGTAGACACTGAAGCTTTCTTT.

The chain has TRBV6-1 and TRBJ1-1, with a tentative D call TRBD1 (6 bases). This CDR3 spans 13 amino acids. Germline CDR1 is MNHNS and CDR2 is SASEGT. V dropped 3 bases and J dropped 6 bases, with 11 bases sitting between them. The DNA for the CDR3 is TGTGCCAGCAGTGACAGGGGTGTCCCTGAAGCTTTCTTT. It codes for CASSDRGVPEAFF.

V and J are TRBV30 and TRBJ2-6; tentative D call: TRBD1 (5 bases). V lost 0 bases and J lost 4, with 10 bases in between. The germline CDR1 and CDR2 sequences are GTSNPN and SVGIG (reference sequence). The CDR3 is 15 residues long. The CDR3 loop reads CAWSVLGPGANVLTF. The CDR3 DNA follows: TGTGCCTGGAGTGTATTGGGGCCCGGGGCCAACGTCCTGACTTTC. The whole variable domain, remainder taken from reference TRBV30 and TRBJ2-6, is SQTIHQWPATLVQPVGSPLSLECTVEGTSNPNLYWYRQAAGRGLQLLFYSVGIGQISSEVPQNLSASRPQDRQFILSSKKLLLSDSGFYLCAWSVLGPGANVLTFGAGSRLTVL.

V usage is TRBV10-3 and J usage is TRBJ2-1; 8 bases are a match to TRBD2. Germline assignment: CDR1 ENHRY and CDR2 SYGVKD. The CDR3 totals 11 residues. The junction had 2 bases not matched to a gene; V was cut back by 7 bases and J by 9 bases. DNA for the CDR3: TGTGCCATCACGGGAGGGGGTGAGCAGTTCTTC. It is translated as CAITGGGEQFF.

With regard to this clone: One junction end disagrees with the germline gene, perhaps due to a read error. The CDR3 DNA reads TGTGCTAGCAGCCCACGACTAGCGGGAGTGTACGAGCAGTACTTC. Translation: CASSPRLAGVYEQYF. The V and J genes are TRBV7-7 and TRBJ2-7, with 12 positions matching TRBD2. The CDR3 loop spans 15 amino acids. Germline V gives CDR1 SSHAT, CDR2 FNYEAQ (reference sequence). The full variable domain, completed using reference TRBV7-7 and TRBJ2-7, is GAGVSQSPRYKVTKRGQDVTLRCDPISSHATLYWYQQALGQGPEFLTYFNYEAQPDKSGLPSDRFSAERPEGSISTLTIQRTEQRDSAMYRCASSPRLAGVYEQYFGPGTRLTVT.

The rearrangement links TRBV28 to TRBJ1-5, with 10 bases that match TRBD1. The trim removed 7 bases at V and 4 bases at J, leaving 4 bases unmatched. Germline V lookup: CDR1 MDHEN, CDR2 SYDVKM. This CDR3 contains 14 residues. The CDR3 protein is CASILDRGNQPQHF. In nucleotides, the CDR3 is TGTGCCAGCATCTTGGACAGGGGGAATCAGCCCCAGCATTTT.

This clone was recorded a few times. The rearrangement joins TRBV30 to TRBJ1-6; maybe TRBD1 (5 bases). From germline, CDR1 is GTSNPN and CDR2 SVGIG (reference sequence). Trimming removed 0 bases at V and 9 bases at J, with 9 bases between. The CDR3 contains 13 residues. The DNA for the CDR3 is TGTGCCTGGAGTGTGGGGGAGGGTTCACCCCTCCACTTT. Translated: CAWSVGEGSPLHF.

The J gene is TRBJ1-4, the V gene TRBV4-3; D unclear. V gave up 0 bases and J gave up 7 bases, with 9 bases separating them. The CDR3 has 14 amino acids. Germline lookup yields CDR1 LGHNA and CDR2 YSLEER. CDR3 sequence reads: CASSQDRRLEKLFF. CDR3 in DNA: TGCGCCAGCAGCCAAGATCGAAGACTTGAAAAACTGTTTTTT.

The CDR3 nucleotides are TGTGCCAGTAGTACAGGGGCTGGAAACACCATATATTTT. It translates to CASSTGAGNTIYF. This chain uses TRBV19 with TRBJ1-3; perhaps TRBD1 as D (6 bases). CDR3 length: 13 residues. The germline V and J ends were trimmed by 4 bases and 2 bases, with 6 bases remaining between them. In germline, CDR1 is LNHDA, CDR2 SQIVND (reference sequence).

This chain connects TRBV13 to TRBJ2-6, with 7 bases aligning to TRBD1. CDR3 length equals 16 residues. Germline lookup yields CDR1 PRHDT and CDR2 FYEKMQ (reference sequence). V lost 5 bases to trimming and J lost 4 bases; unmatched junction nucleotides: 8. CDR3 sequence (DNA): TGTGCCAGCAGCACGGTGACAGGGTTGGGGGCCAACGTCCTGACTTTC. It encodes CASSTVTGLGANVLTF.

V is TRBV5-1 and J is TRBJ2-2; 9 nucleotides align to TRBD1. The trim removed 4 bases at V and 0 bases at J, leaving 4 bases unmatched. The CDR3 extends over 16 amino acids. Germline values: CDR1 SGHRS, CDR2 YFSETQ. This CDR3 reads CASSNRDRANTGELFF. The CDR3 nucleotides are TGCGCCAGCAGCAACCGGGACAGGGCGAACACCGGGGAGCTGTTTTTT.

As concerns this clone: This sample also contains other DNA sequences that code for the same CDR3. The J gene is TRBJ1-5, the V gene TRBV27; TRBD1 might be the D (6 bases). CDR1 is MNHEY and CDR2 is SMNVEV in the germline V gene (reference sequence). The germline V and J ends were trimmed by 5 bases and 1 base, with 9 bases remaining between them. The CDR3 is made up of 14 amino acids. The CDR3 protein is CASSRQGSNQPQHF. The CDR3 nucleotides read TGTGCCAGCAGTCGCCAGGGGAGCAATCAGCCCCAGCATTTT.

This rearrangement joins TRBV28 to TRBJ2-1; the match to TRBD1 covers 9 bases. Germline V lookup: CDR1 MDHEN, CDR2 SYDVKM. The CDR3 spans 15 residues. Trimming removed 4 bases from V and 7 bases from J; junction bases left unmatched: 8. The CDR3 DNA reads as TGTGCCAGCAGTTGGGGGGACAGGGCACTAAATGAGCAGTTCTTC. It translates to CASSWGDRALNEQFF.

The V gene is TRBV2, the J gene TRBJ2-2; 7 nucleotides align to TRBD2. The CDR3 extends over 13 amino acids. Germline-derived CDR1 and CDR2 are SNHLY and FYNNEI. The V segment lost 9 bases and the J segment 1 base; nucleotides outside the gene matches: 2. Written as DNA, the CDR3 is TGTGCCAGAGCGGGAAAGAACACCGGGGAGCTGTTTTTT. This encodes CARAGKNTGELFF.

The chain combines TRBV5-5 with TRBJ2-1, with a possible D match to TRBD1 (5 bases). This CDR3 has 16 amino acids. Germline CDR1 is SGHKS and CDR2 is YYEKEE (reference sequence). V was cut by 6 bases and J by 0 bases, with 16 bases left in between. CDR3 residues: CASTHTQGVSYNEQFF. CDR3 bases: TGTGCCAGCACCCACACCCAAGGGGTCTCCTACAATGAGCAGTTCTTC. Full variable domain (rest looked up from reference TRBV5-5 and TRBJ2-1): DAGVTQSPTHLIKTRGQQVTLRCSPISGHKSVSWYQQVLGQGPQFIFQYYEKEERGRGNFPDRFSARQFPNYSSELNVNALLLGDSALYLCASTHTQGVSYNEQFFGPGTRLTVL.

The CDR3: CASSPGTGLSNQPQHF. In DNA form, the CDR3 reads TGTGCCTCCAGTCCCGGGACAGGTTTGAGCAATCAGCCCCAGCATTTT. The chain links TRBV30 to TRBJ1-5, with 8 bases lining up with TRBD1. Germline lookup yields CDR1 GTSNPN and CDR2 SVGIG (reference sequence). The V segment lost 7 bases and the J segment 1 base; nucleotides outside the gene matches: 12. This CDR3 has 16 amino acids.

The chain recombines TRBV28 with TRBJ1-1; no firm D call. Looked up from germline, CDR1 is MDHEN and CDR2 is SYDVKM. V was trimmed by 4 bases and J by 10 bases, leaving 13 bases between them. This CDR3 has 12 amino acids. The CDR3 sequence: CASSSSLGLAFF. The CDR3 bases are TGTGCCAGCAGTTCTAGCCTGGGGTTAGCTTTCTTT.

The V gene is TRBV7-6, the J gene TRBJ1-2; TRBD1 aligns across 7 bases. The CDR3 runs to 14 residues. The V segment lost 2 bases and the J segment 8 bases; nucleotides outside the gene matches: 8. The V gene's germline CDR1 is SGHVS and CDR2 FNYEAQ. The chain's CDR3 is CASSLSQTGKGYTF. Here the CDR3 DNA reads TGTGCCAGCAGCTTATCCCAGACAGGGAAAGGCTACACCTTC. Together with reference TRBV7-6 and TRBJ1-2, the CDR3 gives the full variable domain: GAGVSQSPRYKVTKRGQDVALRCDPISGHVSLYWYRQALGQGPEFLTYFNYEAQQDKSGLPNDRFSAERPEGSISTLTIQRTEQRDSAMYRCASSLSQTGKGYTFGSGTRLTVV.

J is TRBJ2-7 and V is TRBV10-2; TRBD2 agrees at 11 bases. Germline V gives CDR1 WSHSY, CDR2 SAAADI. Trimming took 3 bases from V and 4 from J; bases not matched to a gene: 8. The CDR3 length is 16 residues. CDR3 protein: CASSELGLAATYEQYF. The CDR3, as DNA: TGCGCCAGCAGTGAACTGGGACTAGCGGCAACTTACGAGCAGTACTTC.

V usage is TRBV2 and J usage is TRBJ2-1, with TRBD2 matching over 11 bases. V lost 6 bases, J lost 7 bases, and 11 bases stayed unmatched. Germline V CDR1 and CDR2: SNHLY, FYNNEI. The CDR3 extends over 16 amino acids. CDR3 in amino acids: CASSDRTSGLGNEQFF. The CDR3, as DNA: TGTGCCAGCAGCGACCGGACTAGCGGGCTAGGGAATGAGCAGTTCTTC.

This clone was seen a single time. The chain combines TRBV25-1 with TRBJ1-5, with D unresolved. The V and J ends lost 0 bases and 4 bases respectively, with 16 bases between them. Per germline, CDR1 MGHDK and CDR2 SYGVNS. This CDR3 has 17 amino acids. CDR3 sequence reads: CASSEYSGGSENQPQHF. The CDR3 region has the DNA TGTGCCAGCAGTGAATATTCCGGCGGTTCGGAGAATCAGCCCCAGCATTTT. The full variable domain, completed using reference TRBV25-1 and TRBJ1-5, is EADIYQTPRYLVIGTGKKITLECSQTMGHDKMYWYQQDPGMELHLIHYSYGVNSTEKGDLSSESTVSRIRTEHFPLTLESARPSHTSQYLCASSEYSGGSENQPQHFGDGTRLSIL.

This chain joins TRBV9 and TRBJ1-4; the D is unclear. From germline, CDR1 is SGDLS and CDR2 YYNGEE. The V end lost 4 bases, the J end lost 8 bases, and 15 bases lay between the germline ends. This CDR3 is built from 14 residues. The CDR3 spells CASSPGRAGEKLFF. The CDR3 DNA reads TGTGCCAGCAGCCCCGGGAGGGCTGGGGAAAAACTGTTTTTT.

This clone was observed once. The chain uses TRBV10-2 and TRBJ1-5, with a possible D match to TRBD1 (5 bases). The CDR3 consists of 14 residues. CDR1 WSHSY and CDR2 SAAADI come from the germline V gene. V lost 3 bases, J lost 0 bases, and 6 bases lay in between. The CDR3 sequence: CASSDDSSNQPQHF. The CDR3 DNA follows: TGCGCCAGCAGTGACGACAGTAGCAATCAGCCCCAGCATTTT.

This rearrangement joins TRBV5-1 to TRBJ2-1, with a weak D call TRBD1 (7 bases). The CDR3 covers 17 residues. The V end was cut by 3 bases, the J end by 12 bases, with 28 bases between. Germline V CDR1 and CDR2: SGHRS, YFSETQ. CDR3 sequence reads: CASSSGARDSLSWGQFF. CDR3 coding DNA: TGCGCCAGCAGCTCGGGAGCCCGGGACAGCCTCAGCTGGGGGCAGTTCTTC.

This chain links TRBV29-1 with TRBJ2-3, with TRBD2 matching over 8 bases. The length of the CDR3 is 15 residues. With 5 bases clipped from V and 7 bases from J, the junction kept 14 bases outside the gene matches. Germline V lookup: CDR1 SQVTM, CDR2 ANQGSEA. The chain's CDR3 is CSVYIAGTPSNTQYF. The CDR3 DNA sequence: TGCAGCGTTTACATAGCGGGAACCCCGTCTAATACGCAGTATTTT.

The chain is built from TRBV10-3 and TRBJ1-2; possibly TRBD1 for D (5 bases). CDR3 length: 15 amino acids. In germline, CDR1 is ENHRY, CDR2 SYGVKD. With 0 bases removed from V and 5 bases from J, the gap between germline ends came to 13 bases. The CDR3 sequence: CAISESKVGGYGYTF. CDR3 DNA: TGTGCCATCAGTGAGTCGAAGGTCGGGGGTTATGGCTACACCTTC.

The count of this clone is one. The chain has TRBV11-2 and TRBJ2-5; TRBD1 aligns across 8 bases. The CDR3 runs 15 residues. Per germline, CDR1 SGHAT and CDR2 FQNNGV. V gave up 5 bases and J gave up 4 bases; unmatched junction bases: 9. For the CDR3, the DNA is TGTGCCAGCAGCCCCCGGGGACAGGTGACAGAGACCCAGTACTTC. The encoded protein is CASSPRGQVTETQYF.

V and J are TRBV5-4 and TRBJ1-1; D may be TRBD1 (5 bases). This CDR3 contains 15 residues. The ends were cut back, 3 bases at V and 7 bases at J, with 19 bases in the middle. CDR1 SGHNT and CDR2 YYREEE come from the germline V gene (reference sequence). CDR3 DNA: TGTGCCAGCAGCTCCCCATCGGGGGAGGGAGGTGAAGCTTTCTTT. Its protein is CASSSPSGEGGEAFF.